This T cell receptor beta chain was retrieved from a study of cytomegalovirus exposure and HLA in healthy donors. Whole-study findings and limits: TCR clusters originating in the first cohort tended to co-occur in the 100 to 150 validation repertoires, according to a later analysis.

It was the 120-subject validation cohort, separate from the roughly 700-subject first cohort, to which the donors belonged. V was trimmed by 4 bases and J by 2 bases, leaving 5 bases between them. CDR3 length: 12 amino acids. Germline loops: CDR1 SGDLS, CDR2 YYNGEE. Produced via immunoSEQ multiplex PCR; TCRdb's table is partial and in-frame only. Of some 110,000 clones listed, around 88% were seen once; the top ten hold about 1.8%. A note on this clone: The antigen is undetermined.

The clonotype was recovered from a man between 18 and 35 years old in good health and CMV-seronegative. This rearrangement joins TRBV9 to TRBJ2-3, with no clear D. The sample consisted of PBMCs. CDR3 protein: CASSFSTDTQYF. CDR3 coding DNA: TGTGCCAGCAGCTTCTCCACAGATACGCAGTATTTT. The full variable domain, completed using reference TRBV9 and TRBJ2-3, is DSGVTQTPKHLITATGQRVTLRCSPRSGDLSVYWYQQSLDQGLQFLIQYYNGEERAKGNILERFSAQQFPDLHSELNLSSLELGDSALYFCASSFSTDTQYFGPGTRLTVL.